The 19 T cell receptor beta chains in this list originate from one sample, sequenced in a study of blood T cells in healthy people across ages. Alongside a J-beta primer mix, a sample-barcoded 5' primer served in a second PCR lasting about 7 to 11 cycles. TCRdb passed the 5' RACE reads through MiXCR, listing each CDR3 protein once. The repertoire consists of about 1.5 million distinct CDR3 sequences, with roughly 40% occurring once and the leading ten covering roughly 8.2%. The sequenced sample was blood. The receptors derive from a woman aged 18-30 years in good health.

V and J are TRBV4-1 and TRBJ1-1, with D uncertain. Germline CDR1 and CDR2: MGHRA and YSYEKL. Trimming took off 0 bases at V and 7 bases at J, with 9 bases between the two ends. The CDR3 totals 13 residues. The CDR3 DNA reads TGCGCCAGCAGCCAAGATCACCCGGGTGAAGCTTTCTTT. It is translated as CASSQDHPGEAFF.

This clonotype was picked up a small number of times. The V and J genes are TRBV3-1 and TRBJ1-2, with 9 bases that match TRBD1. With V trimmed by 6 bases and J by 0 bases, 5 bases remained unmatched. Germline CDR1 and CDR2: LGHDT and YNNKEL (reference sequence). CDR3 length equals 15 residues. CDR3 residues: CASRQQGAPNYGYTF. CDR3 coding DNA: TGTGCCAGCAGACAACAGGGGGCTCCTAACTATGGCTACACCTTC.

The chain joins TRBV5-1 to TRBJ2-1; 9 bases line up with TRBD2. V lost 0 bases to trimming and J lost 8 bases; unmatched junction nucleotides: 9. This CDR3 is 16 amino acids long. Germline CDR1 reads SGHRS; CDR2 reads YFSETQ. CDR3 in amino acids: CASSLDTSGPFYEQFF. The CDR3 DNA sequence: TGCGCCAGCAGCTTGGATACTAGCGGGCCGTTTTATGAGCAGTTCTTC.

The V and J genes are TRBV28 and TRBJ2-1, with D perhaps matching TRBD2 (6 bases). Trimming took 5 bases from V and 9 from J, leaving 14 bases between them. CDR3 size: 13 residues. Germline V gene lookup returns CDR1 MDHEN and CDR2 SYDVKM. The CDR3 loop is CASSPGLPSEQFF. CDR3 nucleotide sequence: TGTGCCAGCAGTCCGGGACTGCCCAGTGAGCAGTTCTTC.

This clonotype has at least ten counts. The J gene is TRBJ2-3, the V gene TRBV29-1, with D perhaps assigned TRBD1 or TRBD2 (5 bases each). Deletions cut 2 bases from V and 3 bases from J, with 9 bases between. Germline V gives CDR1 SQVTM, CDR2 ANQGSEA. The CDR3 is 13 residues long. CDR3 sequence: CSVESGATDTQYF. DNA for the CDR3: TGCAGCGTTGAATCCGGGGCGACAGATACGCAGTATTTT.

The chain carries TRBV20-1 and TRBJ1-2; D gene unclear. With 0 bases removed from V and 5 bases from J, the gap between germline ends came to 10 bases. There are 13 residues in the CDR3. CDR1 is DFQATT and CDR2 is SNEGSKA in the germline V gene (reference sequence). CDR3 coding DNA: TGCAGTGCTAGAGATCGGTCCCCGTATGGCTACACCTTC. Protein product: CSARDRSPYGYTF.

The gene calls are TRBV30 and TRBJ2-1; 8 positions agree with TRBD2. Trimming took 7 bases from V and 0 from J; bases not matched to a gene: 8. CDR1 is GTSNPN, CDR2 SVGIG, per germline (reference sequence). The CDR3 is made up of 15 amino acids. As DNA, the CDR3 is TGTGCCTCGAATAGCGGGATGAGCTCCTACAATGAGCAGTTCTTC. This encodes CASNSGMSSYNEQFF.

The V and J genes are TRBV20-1 and TRBJ1-4; unclear D gene. CDR1 is DFQATT, CDR2 SNEGSKA, per germline (reference sequence). Trimming pared 2 bases from V and 7 bases from J, leaving 20 bases between. The CDR3 is 16 amino acids. The CDR3 nucleotides read TGCAGTGCTAGATCCGGTGTTGGGGAGGGTTTTGAAAAACTGTTTTTT. Its translation is CSARSGVGEGFEKLFF.

This clonotype appeared a few times. V gene TRBV9 combines with J gene TRBJ2-1; 7 positions match TRBD2. V shed 0 bases and J 0 bases; nucleotides not matched to a gene: 12. This CDR3 comprises 19 residues. Germline CDR1 and CDR2: SGDLS and YYNGEE. The CDR3 region has the DNA TGTGCCAGCAGCGTAGACCAAGCGGGGAGATTTAGCTCCTACAATGAGCAGTTCTTC. This encodes CASSVDQAGRFSSYNEQFF.

This chain connects TRBV3-1 to TRBJ2-5; D is unresolved. CDR3 length: 14 residues. V lost 0 bases, J lost 11 bases, and 16 bases lay in between. Per the germline V gene, CDR1 is LGHDT and CDR2 is YNNKEL (reference sequence). The CDR3 is CASSQDQTDGRQYF. The CDR3 region has the DNA TGTGCCAGCAGCCAAGATCAGACCGACGGCCGGCAGTACTTC.

A few counts support this clonotype. This chain uses TRBV6-4 with TRBJ2-1, with 9 positions matching TRBD2. Per germline, CDR1 MRHNA and CDR2 SNTAGT. V shed 4 bases and J 6 bases; nucleotides not matched to a gene: 4. This CDR3 spans 14 amino acids. In DNA form, the CDR3 reads TGTGCCAGCAGTGTTAGCGGGGGCCGCAATGAGCAGTTCTTC. It encodes CASSVSGGRNEQFF.

The chain is built from TRBV3-1 and TRBJ1-1; TRBD1 matches 8 bases. The trim removed 5 bases at V and 8 bases at J, leaving 4 bases unmatched. Germline loops: CDR1 LGHDT, CDR2 YNNKEL (reference sequence). This CDR3 contains 12 residues. The CDR3 bases are TGTGCCAGCAGCGCTAGGGACAGGGAAGCTTTCTTT. Residues: CASSARDREAFF.

This clonotype occurred a few times. This sequence joins TRBV9 and TRBJ2-2; D perhaps matches TRBD2 (5 bases). Between the trimmed V and J ends, which lost 0 bases and 4 bases, there was a span of 10 bases. CDR1 and CDR2 (germline): SGDLS, YYNGEE. The CDR3 is 15 amino acids. This CDR3 is CASSVEAVGTGELFF. The DNA of the CDR3 is TGTGCCAGCAGCGTAGAAGCGGTGGGCACCGGGGAGCTGTTTTTT. The variable domain in full, with the rest retrieved from reference TRBV9 and TRBJ2-2, is DSGVTQTPKHLITATGQRVTLRCSPRSGDLSVYWYQQSLDQGLQFLIQYYNGEERAKGNILERFSAQQFPDLHSELNLSSLELGDSALYFCASSVEAVGTGELFFGEGSRLTVL.

A word on this clonotype: The junction departs from the called germline gene at one end, perhaps through a read error. This sequence joins TRBV5-1 and TRBJ2-3; no clear D gene. CDR3 length: 15 amino acids. CDR1 SGHRS and CDR2 YFSETQ come from the germline V gene. The CDR3 here is CASSVNGFSTNTQYF. CDR3 bases: TGCGCCAGCAGCGTCAATGGGTTTAGCACAAATACGCAGTATTTT.

The chain couples TRBV18 to TRBJ2-7; D gene uncertain. Per the germline V gene, CDR1 is KGHSH and CDR2 is LQKENI. Between the trimmed V and J ends, which lost 2 bases and 4 bases, there was a span of 6 bases. This CDR3 comprises 12 residues. The CDR3 DNA reads TGTGCCAGCTCACCAGAGTTTTACGAGCAGTACTTC. Translated: CASSPEFYEQYF.

This clonotype was counted a few times. The V and J genes are TRBV12-5 and TRBJ1-1; 9 nucleotides match TRBD1. The CDR3 spans 15 residues. The V gene's germline CDR1 is LGHNT and CDR2 FRNRAP. J gave up 3 bases and V 4 bases, and 6 bases lay outside the gene matches. CDR3 protein: CASGWGTGMDTEAFF. The CDR3 bases are TGTGCTAGTGGTTGGGGGACAGGGATGGACACTGAAGCTTTCTTT. The complete variable domain, with remaining parts taken from reference TRBV12-5 and TRBJ1-1, reads DARVTQTPRHKVTEMGQEVTMRCQPILGHNTVFWYRQTMMQGLELLAYFRNRAPLDDSGMPKDRFSAEMPDATLATLKIQPSEPRDSAVYFCASGWGTGMDTEAFFGQGTRLTVV.

The chain employs TRBV2 and TRBJ2-5; no reliable D call. Germline CDR1 and CDR2: SNHLY and FYNNEI. The V end was cut by 3 bases, the J end by 11 bases, with 13 bases between. The CDR3 is 12 residues long. The CDR3 region has the DNA TGTGCCAGCAGTGACGCCGGCGGATTACAGTACTTC. Translation: CASSDAGGLQYF.

J is TRBJ1-5 and V is TRBV30; 7 bases line up with TRBD1. Germline values: CDR1 GTSNPN, CDR2 SVGIG (reference sequence). The CDR3 spans 13 residues. Trimming at V came to 3 bases and at J to 2 bases, leaving 1 base not matched to a gene. As DNA, the CDR3 is TGTGCCTGGAGCGGACAGGGCAATCAGCCCCAGCATTTT. It is translated as CAWSGQGNQPQHF.

This chain uses TRBV6-5 with TRBJ2-5; a weak D match, TRBD1 (6 bases). There are 15 residues in the CDR3. The V gene lost 6 bases and the J gene lost 1 base, with 15 bases spanning the gap. Germline CDR1 is MNHEY and CDR2 is SVGAGI. In DNA, the CDR3 is TGTGCCAGCAGCCCGACTGGGGGCTCCCAAGAGACCCAGTACTTC. It yields the protein CASSPTGGSQETQYF.